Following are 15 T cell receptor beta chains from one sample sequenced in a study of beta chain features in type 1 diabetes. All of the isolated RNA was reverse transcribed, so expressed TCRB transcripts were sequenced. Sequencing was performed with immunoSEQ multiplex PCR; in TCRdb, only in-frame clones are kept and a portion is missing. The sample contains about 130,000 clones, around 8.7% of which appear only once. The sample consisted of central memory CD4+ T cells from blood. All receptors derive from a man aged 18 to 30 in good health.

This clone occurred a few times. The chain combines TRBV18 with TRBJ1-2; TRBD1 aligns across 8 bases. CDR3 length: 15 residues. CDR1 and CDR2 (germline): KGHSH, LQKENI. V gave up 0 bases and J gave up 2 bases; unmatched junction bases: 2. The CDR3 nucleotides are TGTGCCAGCTCACCACCGGGACAGGTGAACTATGGCTACACCTTC. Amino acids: CASSPPGQVNYGYTF.

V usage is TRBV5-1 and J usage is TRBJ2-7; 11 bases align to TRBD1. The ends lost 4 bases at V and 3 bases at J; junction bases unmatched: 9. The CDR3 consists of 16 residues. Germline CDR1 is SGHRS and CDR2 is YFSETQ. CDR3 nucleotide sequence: TGCGCCAGCAGCACCCCCGGGACAGGGGGGAACTACGAGCAGTACTTC. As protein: CASSTPGTGGNYEQYF.

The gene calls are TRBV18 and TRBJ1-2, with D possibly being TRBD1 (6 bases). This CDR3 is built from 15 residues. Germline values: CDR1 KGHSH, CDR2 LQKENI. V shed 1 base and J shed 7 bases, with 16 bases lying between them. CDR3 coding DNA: TGTGCCAGCTCACCACAGACACAGGGTAGAGGTGGCTACACCTTC. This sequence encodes CASSPQTQGRGGYTF.

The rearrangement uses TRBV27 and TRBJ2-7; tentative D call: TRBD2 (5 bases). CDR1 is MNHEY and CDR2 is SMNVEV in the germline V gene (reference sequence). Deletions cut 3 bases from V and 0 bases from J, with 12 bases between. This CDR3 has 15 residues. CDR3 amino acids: CASSLVASRSYEQYF. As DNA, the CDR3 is TGTGCCAGCAGTTTGGTGGCTAGCCGCTCCTACGAGCAGTACTTC.

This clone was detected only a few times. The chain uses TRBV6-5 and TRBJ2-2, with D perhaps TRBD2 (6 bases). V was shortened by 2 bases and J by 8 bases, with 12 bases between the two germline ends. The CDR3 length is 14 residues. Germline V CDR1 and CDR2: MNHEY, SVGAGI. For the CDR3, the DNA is TGTGCCAGCAGTTACGGCGAGGGAGGAGGGGAGCTGTTTTTT. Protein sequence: CASSYGEGGGELFF.

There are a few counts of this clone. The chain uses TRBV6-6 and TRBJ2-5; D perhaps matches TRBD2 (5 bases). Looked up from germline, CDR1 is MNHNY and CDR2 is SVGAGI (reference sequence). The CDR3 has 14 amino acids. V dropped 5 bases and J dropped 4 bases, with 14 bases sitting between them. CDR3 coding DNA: TGTGCCAGCAGTACCCCGGGAAACCTAGAGACCCAGTACTTC. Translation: CASSTPGNLETQYF.

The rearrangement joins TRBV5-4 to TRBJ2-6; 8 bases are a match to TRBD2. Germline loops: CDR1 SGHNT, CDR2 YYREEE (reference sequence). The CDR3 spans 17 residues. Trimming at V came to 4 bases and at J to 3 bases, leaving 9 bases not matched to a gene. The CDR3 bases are TGTGCCAGCAGCCCGGGGGGGTGGGGAGTTGGGGCCAACGTCCTGACTTTC. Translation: CASSPGGWGVGANVLTF.

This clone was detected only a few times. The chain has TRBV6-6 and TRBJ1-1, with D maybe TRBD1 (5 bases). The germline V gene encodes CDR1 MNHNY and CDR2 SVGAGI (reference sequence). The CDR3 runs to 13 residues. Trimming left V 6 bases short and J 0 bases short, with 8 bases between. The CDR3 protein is CASRRQLNTEAFF. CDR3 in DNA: TGTGCCAGCAGACGACAGCTGAACACTGAAGCTTTCTTT.

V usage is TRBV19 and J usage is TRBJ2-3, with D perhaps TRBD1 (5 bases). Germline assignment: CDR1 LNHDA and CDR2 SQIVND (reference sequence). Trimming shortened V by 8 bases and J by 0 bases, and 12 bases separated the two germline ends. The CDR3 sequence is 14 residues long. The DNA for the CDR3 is TGTGCCAGTTCTCCAGGGCCTAGCACAGATACGCAGTATTTT. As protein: CASSPGPSTDTQYF.

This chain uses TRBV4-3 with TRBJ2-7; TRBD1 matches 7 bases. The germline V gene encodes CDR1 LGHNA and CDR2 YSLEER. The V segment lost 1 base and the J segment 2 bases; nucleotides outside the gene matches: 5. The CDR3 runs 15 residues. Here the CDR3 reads CASSQGTGDPYEQYF. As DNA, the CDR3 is TGCGCCAGCAGCCAAGGGACAGGTGACCCCTACGAGCAGTACTTC.

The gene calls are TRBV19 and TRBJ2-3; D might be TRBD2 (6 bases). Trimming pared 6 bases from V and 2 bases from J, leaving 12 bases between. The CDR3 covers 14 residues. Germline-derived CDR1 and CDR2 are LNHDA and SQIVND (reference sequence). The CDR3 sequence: CASRTGVVTDTQYF. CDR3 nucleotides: TGTGCCAGTAGAACGGGAGTAGTCACAGATACGCAGTATTTT.

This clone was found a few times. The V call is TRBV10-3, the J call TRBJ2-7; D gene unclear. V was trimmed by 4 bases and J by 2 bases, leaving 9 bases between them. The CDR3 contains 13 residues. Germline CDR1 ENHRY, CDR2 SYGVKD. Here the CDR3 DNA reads TGTGCCATCAGTGCTAACGGTGCCTACGAGCAGTACTTC. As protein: CAISANGAYEQYF.

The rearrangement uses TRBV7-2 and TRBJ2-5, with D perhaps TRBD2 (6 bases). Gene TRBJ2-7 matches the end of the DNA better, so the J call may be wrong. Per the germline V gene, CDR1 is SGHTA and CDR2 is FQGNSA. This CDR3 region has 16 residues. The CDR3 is CASSRLGGSWRYEQYF. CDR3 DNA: TGTGCCAGCAGCCGCCTGGGGGGTAGCTGGAGGTACGAGCAGTACTTC.

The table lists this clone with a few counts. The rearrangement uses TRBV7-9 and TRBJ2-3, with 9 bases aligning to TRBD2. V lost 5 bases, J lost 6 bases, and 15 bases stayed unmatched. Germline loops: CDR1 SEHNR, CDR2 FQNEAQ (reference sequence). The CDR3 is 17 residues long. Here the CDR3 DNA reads TGTGCCAGCAGCGGTACCCTCCGGGCGGGGGGGCGCGATACGCAGTATTTT. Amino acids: CASSGTLRAGGRDTQYF.

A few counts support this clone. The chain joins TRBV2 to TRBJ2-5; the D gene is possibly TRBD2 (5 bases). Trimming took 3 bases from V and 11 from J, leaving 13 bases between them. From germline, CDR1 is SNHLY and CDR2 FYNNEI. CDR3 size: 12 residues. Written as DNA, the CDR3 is TGTGCCAGCAGTGAGTCTAGCTTGGAGCAGTACTTC. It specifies CASSESSLEQYF. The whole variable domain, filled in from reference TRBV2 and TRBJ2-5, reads EPEVTQTPSHQVTQMGQEVILRCVPISNHLYFYWYRQILGQKVEFLVSFYNNEISEKSEIFDDQFSVERPDGSNFTLKIRSTKLEDSAMYFCASSESSLEQYFGPGTRLLVL.